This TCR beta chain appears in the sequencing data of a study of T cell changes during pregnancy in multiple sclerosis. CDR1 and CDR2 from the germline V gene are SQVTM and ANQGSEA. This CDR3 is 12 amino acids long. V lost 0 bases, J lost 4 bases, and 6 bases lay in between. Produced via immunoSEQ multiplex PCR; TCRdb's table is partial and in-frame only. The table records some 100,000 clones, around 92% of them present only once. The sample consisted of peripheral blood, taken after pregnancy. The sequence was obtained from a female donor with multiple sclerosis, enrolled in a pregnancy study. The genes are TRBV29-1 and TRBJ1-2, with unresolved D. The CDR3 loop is CSVEDRVYGYTF. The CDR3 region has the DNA TGCAGCGTTGAAGATCGGGTCTATGGCTACACCTTC. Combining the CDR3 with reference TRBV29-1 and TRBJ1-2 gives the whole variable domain SAVISQKPSRDICQRGTSLTIQCQVDSQVTMMFWYRQQPGQSLTLIATANQGSEATYESGFVIDKFPISRPNLTFSTLTVSNMSPEDSSIYLCSVEDRVYGYTFGSGTRLTVV.